This TCR beta chain was identified in a study of blood T cells in healthy people across ages (dated by TCRdb to the mid-2010s). Study-level background: In model experiments, roughly one uniquely barcoded TCR beta cDNA molecule per two T cells was captured by template switching. The study measured age-related changes in TCR beta repertoire diversity using deep sequencing normalized with unique cDNA molecular identifiers. To avoid experimental bias, donors of different ages were randomly spread across the sequencing lanes. The donors were split into four age groups: young (average 16 years), middle-aged (around 37), aged (about 56) and long-lived (roughly 77). The study analyzed two additional independent replicas of 1 million unique cDNA reads from the same blood draw for two donors, one aged 18 to 29 and one aged 80 or older. The paper's findings and limits, for the study overall: Bulk unsorted PBMC profiling prevented conclusive comparison of naive and antigen-experienced compartments. There was a strong correlation between observed TCR beta diversity and the percentage of naive T cells measured by flow cytometry. Donor CMV infection status was unknown, potentially confounding age-related changes in expanded clonotypes. As age increased, observed TCR beta diversity per million T cells dropped in a roughly linear way, and a significant reduction was already evident by age roughly 40. Estimates of total diversity based on one million sequenced T cells were regarded as lower bounds and as underestimates. Compared with the aged group, the long-lived group had more naive CD4+ T cells, fewer expanded clones and increased TCR diversity, a pattern suggesting age selection.

From cysteine to phenylalanine, the CDR3 is 13 amino acids long. The kept DNA is CDR3 alone, 39 bases in frame from the first base. The germline V gene (reference sequence) sets CDR1 to DFQATT and CDR2 to SNEGSKA. Donors were roughly 40 systemically healthy Caucasian individuals from Russia aged roughly 6 to 100 years. Each donor gave ten milliliters of peripheral blood, drawn into EDTA-treated Vacutainer tubes. Ficoll-Paque density-gradient centrifugation was used to isolate PBMCs, with at least 6.5 million obtained per sample. Total RNA, at least 5.5 micrograms per sample, was extracted from PBMCs with Trizol reagent. For every donor, an aliquot of PBMCs went through flow cytometry to measure the percentages of naive CD45RAhigh/CD27high T cells. Receptor libraries were prepared by 5' RACE. Sequencing was performed on an Illumina HiSeq 2500. A second about 6 to 11 cycle PCR used a sample-barcoded 5' primer and a J-beta primer mix. Each TCR beta cDNA molecule received a unique molecular identifier from a template-switch 5' adaptor carrying 12 random nucleotides. Each sample yielded at least 2.5 million CDR3-containing paired-end reads. All of the RNA was converted into first-strand cDNA using the Mint cDNA synthesis kit, with a TRBC-specific oligonucleotide serving as the primer. Following uracil-DNA glycosylase treatment, a first 18-cycle PCR with universal primers M1SS and BC2_uni_R was performed on all cDNA. The study's processing was this. For normalization, 1 million high-quality reads, each with a distinct molecular identifier, were randomly selected from each sample. Reads with shared molecular identifiers were discarded instead of being binned into consensus sequences. MiTCR, with a Q25 quality threshold and the strictest error-elimination algorithm, was used for CDR3 identification, clonotype clustering and error correction. A nonparametric unseen species model using Euler transformation provided a lower-bound estimate of total TCR beta diversity. TCRdb reran the public reads through fastp at Q25 and MiXCR, keeping productive beta chains. Rows are unified per CDR3 protein, each entry keeping the most common DNA and genes. Here the V and J calls rest on TCRdb's processing, not on the authors' analysis. This sample is represented by roughly 2 million distinct CDR3 sequences; around 48% of them were singletons. Around 2.1% of the sample goes to the ten largest clones.

On this clonotype itself: Its antigen target is currently unknown. At one end the junction does not follow the germline gene, possibly because of a read error.

Here the chain combines TRBV20-1 and TRBJ2-5; the D gene is possibly TRBD1, with 6 bases matching. The sequence came from a woman aged 40 to 49 in good health. The sample consisted of blood. CDR3 reads: CSARDYRAETQYF. The nucleotide sequence reads as follows: TGCAGCGCTAGAGATTACAGGGCAGAGACCCAGTACTTC.